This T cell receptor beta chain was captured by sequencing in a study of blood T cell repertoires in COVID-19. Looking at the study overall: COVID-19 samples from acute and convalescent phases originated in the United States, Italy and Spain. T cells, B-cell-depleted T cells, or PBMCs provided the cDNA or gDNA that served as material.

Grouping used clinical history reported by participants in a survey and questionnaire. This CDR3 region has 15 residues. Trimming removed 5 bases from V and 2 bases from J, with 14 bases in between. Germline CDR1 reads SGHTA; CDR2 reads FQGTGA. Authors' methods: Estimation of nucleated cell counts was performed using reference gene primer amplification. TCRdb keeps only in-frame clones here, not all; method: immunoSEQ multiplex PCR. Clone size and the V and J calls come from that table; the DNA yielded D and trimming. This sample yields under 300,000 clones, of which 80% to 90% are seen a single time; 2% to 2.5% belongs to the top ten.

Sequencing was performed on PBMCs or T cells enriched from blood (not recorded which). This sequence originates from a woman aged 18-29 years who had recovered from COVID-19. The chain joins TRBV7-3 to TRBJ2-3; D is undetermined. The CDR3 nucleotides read TGTGCCAGCAGCCTGGGCCATGCCAACACAGATACGCAGTATTTT. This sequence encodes CASSLGHANTDTQYF.